Listed here are 19 T cell receptor beta chains from one sample, sequenced in a study of spatial heterogeneity in lung cancer. Each CDR3 protein is one row after TCRdb ran MiXCR on the 5' RACE reads. This sample carries about 120,000 distinct CDR3 sequences, roughly a tenth of them seen once, and the ten largest clones take roughly a quarter. Time point denoted: blood at routine non-recurrence follow-up after resection. The material was PBMCs, obtained at follow-up. These receptors all come from a female donor with early-stage non-small cell lung cancer.

The chain has TRBV4-2 and TRBJ2-2; TRBD1 might be the D (6 bases). CDR1 and CDR2 from the germline V gene are LGHNA and YNFKEQ. The CDR3 runs to 17 residues. V dropped 0 bases and J dropped 0 bases, with 11 bases sitting between them. The chain's CDR3 is CASSQERRTANTGELFF. CDR3 in DNA: TGTGCCAGCAGCCAAGAGAGAAGGACAGCGAACACCGGGGAGCTGTTTTTT.

This clonotype was observed a handful of times. The CDR3 spells CASSPDSNYGYTF. For the CDR3, the DNA is TGTGCCAGCAGCCCCGACAGTAACTATGGCTACACCTTC. The chain combines TRBV14 with TRBJ1-2, with D maybe TRBD1 (5 bases). Trimming removed 4 bases from V and 1 base from J, with 7 bases in between. Per germline, CDR1 SGHDN and CDR2 FVKESK. CDR3 length equals 13 residues.

In its sample, this clonotype was seen many times. The chain combines TRBV10-3 with TRBJ2-4, with 8 bases that match TRBD1. From germline, CDR1 is ENHRY and CDR2 SYGVKD. This CDR3 has 18 amino acids. J was trimmed by 2 bases and V by 0 bases; bases with no gene match: 9. The CDR3 sequence is CAISESSDRVGTKNIQYF. CDR3 coding DNA: TGTGCCATCAGTGAGTCTTCGGACAGGGTAGGAACCAAAAACATTCAGTACTTC.

The chain uses TRBV5-5 and TRBJ2-2; TRBD2 aligns across 7 bases. This CDR3 is 17 amino acids long. V shed 4 bases and J 4 bases; nucleotides not matched to a gene: 13. Germline assignment: CDR1 SGHKS and CDR2 YYEKEE (reference sequence). The CDR3 reads CASSRSLMGGGTGELFF. Here the CDR3 DNA reads TGTGCCAGCAGCCGGTCCCTCATGGGCGGGGGCACCGGGGAGCTGTTTTTT.

The J gene is TRBJ2-5, the V gene TRBV7-2; maybe TRBD2 (5 bases). V was shortened by 1 base and J by 5 bases, with 8 bases between the two germline ends. CDR3 length: 13 residues. Germline V CDR1 and CDR2: SGHTA, FQGNSA. The CDR3 region has the DNA TGTGCCAGCAGCTTAGGAGGGCGGGAGACCCAGTACTTC. Protein product: CASSLGGRETQYF.

This clonotype was seen a handful of times. The rearrangement links TRBV2 to TRBJ2-1, with 12 bases identical to TRBD2. CDR1 and CDR2 (germline): SNHLY, FYNNEI. The CDR3 consists of 15 residues. V dropped 6 bases and J dropped 6; count of bases not matched to a gene: 6. CDR3 DNA: TGTGCCAGCAGGCTGACTAGCGGGAGCTTCAATGAGCAGTTCTTC. As protein: CASRLTSGSFNEQFF.

The V call is TRBV20-1, the J call TRBJ1-6; the match to TRBD1 covers 7 bases. Germline V gene sequence: CDR1 DFQATT, CDR2 SNEGSKA (reference sequence). This CDR3 spans 15 amino acids. V was pared by 3 bases and J by 7 bases, with 9 bases of the junction left unmatched. CDR3 protein: CSASRGGGVNSPLHF. CDR3 bases: TGCAGTGCTAGTCGTGGAGGGGGCGTAAATTCACCCCTCCACTTT.

The sample holds a few counts of this clonotype. J is TRBJ2-5 and V is TRBV27; 8 nucleotides align to TRBD1. This CDR3 comprises 14 residues. V lost 2 bases and J lost 6; bases outside the gene matches: 5. CDR1 is MNHEY and CDR2 is SMNVEV in the germline V gene (reference sequence). CDR3 nucleotide sequence: TGTGCCAGCAGTTTAAGTGGACAGGGAAAGACCCAGTACTTC. It is translated as CASSLSGQGKTQYF.

This sequence joins TRBV7-6 and TRBJ2-2, with 7 bases identical to TRBD2. V trimming: 0 bases; J trimming: 9 bases; junction bases outside the gene matches: 7. CDR1 and CDR2 (germline): SGHVS, FNYEAQ. The CDR3 is 15 residues long. CDR3 sequence: CASSLAGGITRELFF. CDR3 DNA: TGTGCCAGCAGCTTAGCGGGAGGGATAACCCGGGAGCTGTTTTTT.

The CDR3 DNA sequence: TGTGCCAGCAGCTTGGCAGGTGGTTTACACAATCAGCCCCAGCATTTT. Its protein product is CASSLAGGLHNQPQHF. This chain uses TRBV5-6 with TRBJ1-5; D unresolved. CDR3 size: 16 residues. Germline V gene sequence: CDR1 SGHDT, CDR2 YYEEEE. The ends were cut back, 0 bases at V and 3 bases at J, with 13 bases in the middle.

The sample holds a few counts of this clonotype. The chain couples TRBV5-1 to TRBJ2-1; TRBD2 is a possible D gene (5 bases). Per germline, CDR1 SGHRS and CDR2 YFSETQ. CDR3 size: 14 residues. The ends were cut back, 1 base at V and 8 bases at J, with 13 bases in the middle. CDR3 DNA: TGCGCCAGCAGCTTGACCGGGAATACCTATGAGCAGTTCTTC. Translating gives CASSLTGNTYEQFF. The whole variable domain, remainder taken from reference TRBV5-1 and TRBJ2-1, is KAGVTQTPRYLIKTRGQQVTLSCSPISGHRSVSWYQQTPGQGLQFLFEYFSETQRNKGNFPGRFSGRQFSNSRSEMNVSTLELGDSALYLCASSLTGNTYEQFFGPGTRLTVL.

This clonotype turned up a few times. V and J are TRBV5-1 and TRBJ1-4; D not resolved. Germline V gene data show CDR1 as SGHRS and CDR2 as YFSETQ. Trimming took off 0 bases at V and 6 bases at J, with 12 bases between the two ends. This CDR3 is 15 amino acids long. CDR3 in DNA: TGCGCCAGCAGCTTGGATGGCAGGAGGGATGAAAAACTGTTTTTT. Its protein product is CASSLDGRRDEKLFF. Complete variable domain (other parts from reference TRBV5-1 and TRBJ1-4): KAGVTQTPRYLIKTRGQQVTLSCSPISGHRSVSWYQQTPGQGLQFLFEYFSETQRNKGNFPGRFSGRQFSNSRSEMNVSTLELGDSALYLCASSLDGRRDEKLFFGSGTQLSVL.

This clonotype was detected a few times. The chain links TRBV10-1 to TRBJ2-1; D is unclear. The CDR3 has 16 residues. CDR1 is WNHNN, CDR2 SYGVQD, per germline (reference sequence). V was pared by 0 bases and J by 0 bases, with 9 bases between. The CDR3 region has the DNA TGCGCCAGCAGTGAGTCCGGTATGAGCTCCTACAATGAGCAGTTCTTC. Amino acids: CASSESGMSSYNEQFF.

The rearrangement uses TRBV24-1 and TRBJ2-1, with TRBD2 matching over 9 bases. The germline V gene has CDR1 KGHDR and CDR2 SFDVKD. V shed 7 bases and J 4 bases; nucleotides not matched to a gene: 10. The CDR3 is 16 residues long. In DNA form, the CDR3 reads TGTGCCACCAGCGGACTTAGCGGGAGAGAATACAATGAGCAGTTCTTC. Translation: CATSGLSGREYNEQFF.

The chain joins TRBV6-4 to TRBJ1-5; D ambiguous. Deletions cut 3 bases from V and 0 bases from J, with 6 bases between. From germline, CDR1 is MRHNA and CDR2 SNTAGT. The CDR3 contains 14 residues. CDR3 in amino acids: CASSEYYSNQPQHF. Written as DNA, the CDR3 is TGTGCCAGCAGTGAATACTATAGCAATCAGCCCCAGCATTTT.

Only a few counts were recorded for this clonotype. The chain is built from TRBV6-4 and TRBJ2-1; 8 bases map to TRBD2. CDR1 is MRHNA and CDR2 is SNTAGT in the germline V gene. CDR3 size: 15 residues. The junction had 11 bases not matched to a gene; V was cut back by 6 bases and J by 7 bases. This CDR3 reads CASSPTGGPANEQFF. CDR3 coding DNA: TGTGCCAGCAGCCCGACGGGAGGGCCCGCAAATGAGCAGTTCTTC.

This clonotype came up many times. The rearrangement links TRBV12-3 or TRBV12-4 to TRBJ2-5, with D unclear. Trimming took 2 bases from V and 4 from J, leaving 2 bases between them. The CDR3 sequence is 11 residues long. The CDR3 DNA sequence: TGTGCCAGCAGTTTATTAGAGACCCAGTACTTC. It yields the protein CASSLLETQYF.

In its sample, this clonotype was seen a few times. This sequence joins TRBV6-1 and TRBJ2-1; 11 nucleotides match TRBD2. After removal of 6 bases from V and 12 bases from J, the junction contained 16 bases not matched to a gene. CDR3 length equals 16 residues. In germline, CDR1 is MNHNS, CDR2 SASEGT. The CDR3 sequence: CASSKRGYSGRAWQFF. The CDR3, as DNA: TGTGCCAGCAGCAAGAGGGGTTATAGCGGGAGGGCCTGGCAGTTCTTC.

This clonotype has just a few counts. This chain uses TRBV7-3 with TRBJ2-1; D not certain. Germline CDR1 and CDR2: SGHTA and FQGTGA. The length of the CDR3 is 13 residues. With 3 bases removed from V and 7 bases from J, the gap between germline ends came to 10 bases. Here the CDR3 reads CASSFRQTNEQFF. The DNA for the CDR3 is TGTGCCAGCAGCTTCAGACAAACAAATGAGCAGTTCTTC.